The 23 T cell receptor beta chains presented below share a single source sample, sequenced in a study of T cell responses to AZD1222 COVID-19 vaccine. Assay: immunoSEQ multiplex PCR; the TCRdb copy retains only in-frame clones and omits some. The table has about 76,000 clones, about 92% seen once. Specimen: peripheral blood, collected on day 0 of AZD1222 vaccination. The receptors were sampled from an adult in good health.

J is TRBJ1-1 and V is TRBV19; 7 nucleotides agree with TRBD1. Germline lookup yields CDR1 LNHDA and CDR2 SQIVND (reference sequence). V lost 10 bases and J lost 0; bases outside the gene matches: 20. There are 18 residues in the CDR3. The CDR3, as DNA: TGTGCCACCCGACTCCTTCTACAGGGGCCAACTTTGAACACTGAAGCTTTCTTT. Amino acid sequence: CATRLLLQGPTLNTEAFF.

This clone is a singleton in its sample. The chain recombines TRBV5-4 with TRBJ2-5; the D gene is possibly TRBD2 (6 bases). CDR1 SGHNT and CDR2 YYREEE come from the germline V gene (reference sequence). The CDR3 consists of 17 residues. Between the trimmed V and J ends, which lost 1 base and 5 bases, there was a span of 21 bases. This CDR3 is CASSLPGTDTSRETQYF. CDR3 sequence (DNA): TGTGCCAGCAGCTTGCCGGGGACTGATACGAGTCGGGAGACCCAGTACTTC. The full variable domain, in which reference TRBV5-4 and TRBJ2-5 provide the parts outside the CDR3, is ETGVTQSPTHLIKTRGQQVTLRCSSQSGHNTVSWYQQALGQGPQFIFQYYREEENGRGNFPPRFSGLQFPNYSSELNVNALELDDSALYLCASSLPGTDTSRETQYFGPGTRLLVL.

This chain uses TRBV7-9 with TRBJ2-7, with TRBD2 matching 9 bases. Germline CDR1 is SEHNR and CDR2 is FQNEAQ (reference sequence). J lost 5 bases, V lost 4 bases, and 6 bases had no gene match. This CDR3 has 14 residues. CDR3 residues: CASSSGLARDEQYF. The CDR3 coding sequence is TGTGCCAGCAGCTCCGGACTAGCGAGGGACGAGCAGTACTTC. Combining the CDR3 with reference TRBV7-9 and TRBJ2-7 gives the whole variable domain DTGVSQNPRHKITKRGQNVTFRCDPISEHNRLYWYRQTLGQGPEFLTYFQNEAQLEKSRLLSDRFSAERPKGSFSTLEIQRTEQGDSAMYLCASSSGLARDEQYFGPGTRLTVT.

The rearrangement joins TRBV4-1 to TRBJ1-1, with TRBD1 as a possible D gene (5 bases). The CDR3 has 14 residues. The V end was cut by 7 bases, the J end by 2 bases, with 14 bases between. Germline V gene lookup returns CDR1 MGHRA and CDR2 YSYEKL. The DNA of the CDR3 is TGCGCCAGCAACGAGCCGGGACTTAACACTGAAGCTTTCTTT. Protein sequence: CASNEPGLNTEAFF.

The V and J genes are TRBV30 and TRBJ1-3; no clear D. The CDR3 spans 16 residues. Germline CDR1 is GTSNPN and CDR2 is SVGIG (reference sequence). The V end was cut by 1 base, the J end by 2 bases, with 15 bases between. This CDR3 reads CAWSAPDLLAGNTIYF. CDR3 nucleotide sequence: TGTGCCTGGAGTGCCCCCGACCTATTGGCTGGAAACACCATATATTTT.

V usage is TRBV29-1 and J usage is TRBJ1-1; maybe TRBD1 (5 bases). This CDR3 is 12 amino acids long. CDR1 is SQVTM and CDR2 is ANQGSEA in the germline V gene. The ends were cut back, 3 bases at V and 10 bases at J, with 15 bases in the middle. CDR3 in amino acids: CSVDSSGPAAFF. CDR3 nucleotide sequence: TGCAGCGTTGACTCTTCGGGGCCCGCAGCTTTCTTT.

V is TRBV7-2 and J is TRBJ1-1, with D tentatively TRBD1 (5 bases). CDR3 length: 13 amino acids. CDR1 and CDR2 (germline): SGHTA, FQGNSA. Trimming removed 4 bases from V and 11 bases from J, with 17 bases in between. The DNA for the CDR3 is TGTGCCAGCAGCTACGAAGAGGGGCGGGAGGCTTTCTTT. Its protein is CASSYEEGREAFF.

This chain uses TRBV27 with TRBJ1-2; 10 bases are shared with TRBD1. The V gene end was trimmed by 9 bases and the J gene end by 4 bases; junction bases not matched to a gene: 8. Looked up from germline, CDR1 is MNHEY and CDR2 is SMNVEV (reference sequence). The CDR3 has 14 amino acids. Written as DNA, the CDR3 is TGTGCCAGTGGAACCCGACAGGGGGCCTATGGCTACACCTTC. Protein product: CASGTRQGAYGYTF.

V usage is TRBV12-5 and J usage is TRBJ1-1; D uncertain. Looked up from germline, CDR1 is LGHNT and CDR2 is FRNRAP. Trimming shortened V by 6 bases and J by 0 bases, and 8 bases separated the two germline ends. The CDR3 extends over 13 amino acids. For the CDR3, the DNA is TGTGCTAGTGGCCTGACCATGAACACTGAAGCTTTCTTT. Its protein is CASGLTMNTEAFF.

The rearrangement uses TRBV5-1 and TRBJ1-5, with 7 bases identical to TRBD1. J gave up 5 bases and V 3 bases, and 8 bases lay outside the gene matches. Per the germline V gene, CDR1 is SGHRS and CDR2 is YFSETQ. The CDR3 contains 15 residues. The CDR3 nucleotides read TGCGCCAGCAGCTCGCCATGGACAGGAGATCAGCCCCAGCATTTT. Translating it yields CASSSPWTGDQPQHF.

This sequence joins TRBV7-3 and TRBJ2-7, with 7 nucleotides matching TRBD1. The CDR3 is made up of 15 amino acids. Germline V gives CDR1 SGHTA, CDR2 FQGTGA. V trimming: 5 bases; J trimming: 4 bases; junction bases outside the gene matches: 11. The CDR3 region is CASSPRDRGDYEQYF. CDR3 bases: TGTGCCAGCAGCCCCCGGGACAGAGGGGATTACGAGCAGTACTTC. Full variable domain (remainder filled in from reference TRBV7-3 and TRBJ2-7): GAGVSQTPSNKVTEKGKYVELRCDPISGHTALYWYRQSLGQGPEFLIYFQGTGAADDSGLPNDRFFAVRPEGSVSTLKIQRTERGDSAVYLCASSPRDRGDYEQYFGPGTRLTVT.

V is TRBV6-5 and J is TRBJ1-5, with D unresolved. Germline CDR1 reads MNHEY; CDR2 reads SVGAGI. The CDR3 length is 15 residues. Trimming stripped 2 bases from V and 5 bases from J, with 13 bases between. The chain's CDR3 is CASSYRMGNHQPQHF. CDR3 bases: TGTGCCAGCAGTTACCGGATGGGGAACCATCAGCCCCAGCATTTT.

J is TRBJ1-5 and V is TRBV7-8; D not certain. This CDR3 comprises 13 residues. In germline, CDR1 is SGHVS, CDR2 FQNEAQ. Trimming took 3 bases from V and 6 from J, leaving 9 bases between them. In DNA, the CDR3 is TGTGCCAGCAGCTTTGGTCGTAGTCAGCCCCAGCATTTT. Protein sequence: CASSFGRSQPQHF.

The chain couples TRBV28 to TRBJ1-1, with D possibly being TRBD1 (5 bases). Germline V CDR1 and CDR2: MDHEN, SYDVKM. Between the trimmed V and J ends, which lost 4 bases and 2 bases, there was a span of 14 bases. This CDR3 is built from 15 residues. Written as DNA, the CDR3 is TGTGCCAGCAGTTCAAGGGGTCGTCCCAACACTGAAGCTTTCTTT. Protein: CASSSRGRPNTEAFF. Full variable domain (outside the CDR3, taken from reference TRBV28 and TRBJ1-1): DVKVTQSSRYLVKRTGEKVFLECVQDMDHENMFWYRQDPGLGLRLIYFSYDVKMKEKGDIPEGYSVSREKKERFSLILESASTNQTSMYLCASSSRGRPNTEAFFGQGTRLTVV.

The gene calls are TRBV18 and TRBJ1-1; maybe TRBD1 (6 bases). From germline, CDR1 is KGHSH and CDR2 LQKENI. The V end lost 7 bases, the J end lost 1 base, and 13 bases lay between the germline ends. CDR3 length equals 14 residues. CDR3 DNA sequence: TGTGCCAGCTTACAGGGCTTCGGGAACACTGAAGCTTTCTTT. Translated, it gives CASLQGFGNTEAFF.

The chain recombines TRBV24-1 with TRBJ1-2, with 9 bases fitting TRBD1. Germline V gives CDR1 KGHDR, CDR2 SFDVKD. V shed 4 bases, J shed 1 base, and the junction held 12 bases outside the gene matches. The CDR3 runs to 18 residues. CDR3 nucleotide sequence: TGTGCCACCAGTGACGCTCCGGGACAGGGAGGCAGTAACTATGGCTACACCTTC. Its protein is CATSDAPGQGGSNYGYTF.

This clone was seen a few times. The chain has TRBV2 and TRBJ1-2; no reliable D call. The V and J ends lost 3 bases and 5 bases respectively, with 4 bases between them. This CDR3 contains 11 residues. Germline V gene sequence: CDR1 SNHLY, CDR2 FYNNEI. The CDR3 nucleotides read TGTGCCAGCAGTGACCTGTATGGCTACACCTTC. This gives the protein CASSDLYGYTF.

V and J are TRBV19 and TRBJ2-3, with TRBD2 matching over 10 bases. The CDR3 totals 15 residues. With 4 bases clipped from V and 6 bases from J, the junction kept 7 bases outside the gene matches. Germline V gene data show CDR1 as LNHDA and CDR2 as SQIVND (reference sequence). The CDR3 is CASSNIAGGDDTQYF. In DNA, the CDR3 is TGTGCCAGTAGTAACATAGCGGGAGGAGATGATACGCAGTATTTT.

This sequence joins TRBV11-3 and TRBJ2-1; 10 positions agree with TRBD2. This CDR3 is built from 13 residues. J was trimmed by 6 bases and V by 10 bases; bases with no gene match: 6. CDR1 and CDR2 (germline): SGHNT, YENEEA. Here the CDR3 DNA reads TGTGCCACCTCTTGGACTAGCGGCAATGAGCAGTTCTTC. Protein product: CATSWTSGNEQFF.

This rearrangement joins TRBV7-8 to TRBJ2-7, with 8 bases lining up with TRBD2. The CDR3 loop spans 15 amino acids. V dropped 3 bases and J dropped 0; count of bases not matched to a gene: 4. Germline V lookup: CDR1 SGHVS, CDR2 FQNEAQ. CDR3 sequence: CASSFKRGSSYEQYF. The CDR3 DNA reads as TGTGCCAGCAGCTTCAAGCGGGGGAGCTCCTACGAGCAGTACTTC.

This chain uses TRBV7-9 with TRBJ2-5; D perhaps matches TRBD2 (6 bases). Germline V CDR1 and CDR2: SEHNR, FQNEAQ (reference sequence). V lost 0 bases, J lost 5 bases, and 16 bases lay in between. CDR3 length: 16 residues. The CDR3 loop reads CASSLAGRESRETQYF. The CDR3 nucleotides are TGTGCCAGCAGCTTAGCGGGACGGGAGTCGCGGGAGACCCAGTACTTC.

This chain uses TRBV6-2 or TRBV6-3 with TRBJ1-5; TRBD1 matches at 7 bases. Germline assignment: CDR1 MNHEY and CDR2 SVGEGT. V dropped 5 bases and J dropped 4; count of bases not matched to a gene: 5. The CDR3 is 14 amino acids. The CDR3 loop reads CASSRQGGNQPQHF. The CDR3 coding sequence is TGTGCCAGCAGTCGACAGGGTGGGAATCAGCCCCAGCATTTT.

DNA for the CDR3: TGCGCCAGCAGCTTGGAACAGGGGCCTGGTCAGCCCCAGCATTTT. Translated: CASSLEQGPGQPQHF. The chain carries TRBV5-1 and TRBJ1-5; 7 bases match TRBD1. Per the germline V gene, CDR1 is SGHRS and CDR2 is YFSETQ. V trimming: 0 bases; J trimming: 6 bases; junction bases outside the gene matches: 6. The CDR3 consists of 15 residues.